The clone carrying this T cell receptor beta chain showed up just a few times. This CDR3 comprises 11 residues. Trimming took off 4 bases at V and 7 bases at J, with 9 bases between the two ends. The V gene's germline CDR1 is SGHDT and CDR2 YYEEEE. TCRdb ran MiXCR on the RT-PCR reads and lists one entry per CDR3 protein. In the table there are about 680,000 distinct CDR3 sequences, approximately 15% of which are singletons. The J gene is TRBJ2-7, the V gene TRBV5-6; TRBD1 might be the D (5 bases). Sequencing was done on a sample of memory CD4+ T cells from blood. The clonotype comes from a female donor in good health, serving as a healthy control. CDR3 DNA sequence: TGTGCCAGCAGCGGGGCAGGTGAGCAGTACTTC. Protein sequence: CASSGAGEQYF.